This is a list of T cell receptor beta chains from one sample in a study of blood T cell repertoires in COVID-19. Libraries were prepared by immunoSEQ multiplex PCR; TCRdb keeps only in-frame clonotypes and omits some of them. The sample yields around 100,000 clones, around 93% seen once. The sequencing input was peripheral blood. The receptors were gathered from a human donor with active COVID-19. The donor label of this sample is uncertain. The CDR3 runs from the conserved cysteine through the conserved F or W. Fields, in order: V gene, clone size, D gene, J gene, CDR3 DNA, CDR3 protein. A D gene is named only where the DNA matches it firmly. Not all rows give a size; the values are once, few, many and, for expanded clones, a class.

>TRBV7-6|-|TRBD2|TRBJ2-7
TGTGCCAGCAGCTTATATGGCGGGGGGGCCAACTACGAGCAGTACTTC
CASSLYGGGANYEQYF
>TRBV5-1|-|-|TRBJ2-1
TGCGCCAGCAGTCGCGGGGAGTTCGATGAGCAGTTCTTC
CASSRGEFDEQFF
>TRBV6-5|-|-|TRBJ1-4
TGTGCCAGCAGCCCCGGGAGCGCAACTAATGAAAAACTGTTTTTT
CASSPGSATNEKLFF
>TRBV7-8|-|-|TRBJ1-1
TGTGCCAGCAGCTTAGTCCCGACGGAGATGACTGAAGCTTTCTTT
CASSLVPTEMTEAFF
>TRBV11-3|-|-|TRBJ2-1
TGTGCCAGCAGCTCCGTCGATAGCTCCTACAATGAGCAGTTCTTC
CASSSVDSSYNEQFF
>TRBV19|once|TRBD2|TRBJ2-1
TGTGCCAGTAGTATGGCGCTAGCGGGGACTGAGCAGTTCTTC
CASSMALAGTEQFF
>TRBV2|-|TRBD2|TRBJ2-3
TGTGCCAGCAGTGAGACTAGCGGGGGGGCGGCAGATACGCAGTATTTT
CASSETSGGAADTQYF
>TRBV2|-|TRBD1|TRBJ2-1
TGTGCCAGCAGTGAAAGGGAGACAGGGCTTTACAATGAGCAGTTCTTC
CASSERETGLYNEQFF
>TRBV6-5|-|-|TRBJ2-2
TGTGCCAGCAGTCGGGGCACCGGGGAGCTGTTTTTT
CASSRGTGELFF
>TRBV3-1/TRBV3-2|once|TRBD1|TRBJ1-3
TGTGCCAGCAGCCTCTTGACAGGGTCGGGAAACACCATATATTTT
CASSLLTGSGNTIYF
>TRBV10-1|few|-|TRBJ1-5
TGCGCCAGAGTCCGACGGGGCAATCAGCCCCAGCATTTT
CARVRRGNQPQHF
>TRBV12-3/TRBV12-4|-|-|TRBJ2-7
TGTGCCAGCAGTTTGGAGGGGTCCTACGAGCAGTACTTC
CASSLEGSYEQYF
>TRBV7-6|few|-|TRBJ1-2
TGTGCCAGCAGTTCTTATGTATATGGCTACACCTTC
CASSSYVYGYTF
>TRBV6-5|-|-|TRBJ1-2
TGTGCCAGCAGTCAGGGCTTCGGCGGTGGCTACACCTTC
CASSQGFGGGYTF
>TRBV11-2|once|TRBD2|TRBJ2-3
TGTGCCAGCAGCTTAAGCGTTCTAGCGGCAGATACGCAGTATTTT
CASSLSVLAADTQYF
>TRBV6-1|-|TRBD2|TRBJ2-1
TGTGCCAGCAGTGTATCAACTAGCGGGCCCTACAATGAGCAGTTCTTC
CASSVSTSGPYNEQFF
>TRBV3-1/TRBV3-2|-|TRBD2|TRBJ2-1
TGTGCCAGCAGCCGGGGACTAGCGGCCAATGAGCAGTTCTTC
CASSRGLAANEQFF
>TRBV6-5|-|TRBD1|TRBJ2-1
TGTGCCAGCAGACCCGGGACAGGGGCCCACAATGAGCAGTTCTTC
CASRPGTGAHNEQFF
>TRBV7-8|-|-|TRBJ2-2
TGTGCCAGCAGCCCAGGGTTGACCGGGGAGCTGTTTTTT
CASSPGLTGELFF
>TRBV9|-|TRBD2|TRBJ2-1
TGTGCCAGCAGCGTAGGGGTTAGCGGGGGGCTAGCCCCCAGCTCCTACAATGAGCAGTTCTTC
CASSVGVSGGLAPSSYNEQFF
>TRBV5-1|-|-|TRBJ1-2
TGCGCCAGCAGCTTAGGGACAAAGGATAACTATGGCTACACCTTC
CASSLGTKDNYGYTF
>TRBV7-3|-|-|TRBJ1-6
TGTGCCAGCAGCTTAAACACAGAGTCACCCCTCCACTTT
CASSLNTESPLHF